Listed below are T cell receptor beta chains from one sample, sequenced in a study of cytomegalovirus exposure and HLA in healthy donors. Using immunoSEQ multiplex PCR, the repertoire was profiled, and TCRdb retains in-frame clones only, with some absent. The sample shows around 150,000 clones, roughly 80% of them seen only once. Sequencing input: PBMCs. These receptors came from a woman aged 45-59 years in good health and CMV-seronegative. Both conserved end residues are part of each CDR3. The order of the fields is CDR3 DNA, CDR3 protein, J gene, V gene, D gene, clone size. The D gene is left open where the match is weak. Where a row states a size, it is once, few, many or the class of an expanded clone; other rows omit it.

DNA: TGCGCCAGCAGCCCTGGATGGGCAGCTTTGGGGGAGCTGTTTTTT; CDR3: CASSPGWAALGELFF; J: TRBJ2-2; V: TRBV5-1; D: .; size: once
DNA: TGTGCCAGCAGTTACGTGGCAGGGGGCAGAGATGAGCAGTTCTTC; CDR3: CASSYVAGGRDEQFF; J: TRBJ2-1; V: TRBV6-5; D: TRBD1; size: .
DNA: TGCGCCAGCAAGACTAGCGGGAGCCGGGCGTACAATGAGCAGTTCTTC; CDR3: CASKTSGSRAYNEQFF; J: TRBJ2-1; V: TRBV5-1; D: TRBD2; size: .
DNA: TGTGCCAGCAGTACAACCCGGACAGTAGGGACCCAGTACTTC; CDR3: CASSTTRTVGTQYF; J: TRBJ2-5; V: TRBV6-5; D: .; size: .
DNA: TGTGCCAGCAGCCAACGAGGGGGGGTAAGCTCCTACGAGCAGTACTTC; CDR3: CASSQRGGVSSYEQYF; J: TRBJ2-7; V: TRBV14; D: .; size: .
DNA: TGTGCCAGCAGCTTTAACCCAACAGTAGAGACCACCATATATTTT; CDR3: CASSFNPTVETTIYF; J: TRBJ1-3; V: TRBV7-9; D: .; size: .
DNA: TGCGCCAGCAGCGGGGGGAGCAGCGCGGGCGAGCAGTACTTC; CDR3: CASSGGSSAGEQYF; J: TRBJ2-7; V: TRBV5-1; D: .; size: .
DNA: TGTGCCAGCTCACCACCCCGGACAGGGACCAACTATGGCTACACCTTC; CDR3: CASSPPRTGTNYGYTF; J: TRBJ1-2; V: TRBV18; D: TRBD1; size: few
DNA: TGTGCCATCACTTCCCTTGGGGGGGCGGCAGATACGCAGTATTTT; CDR3: CAITSLGGAADTQYF; J: TRBJ2-3; V: TRBV10-3; D: .; size: once
DNA: TGTGCCAGCAACAGGGGGGAGAACACCATATATTTT; CDR3: CASNRGENTIYF; J: TRBJ1-3; V: TRBV27; D: TRBD1; size: .
DNA: TGTGCCAGCAGCTTGTACAGGATATTAGCCAAAAACATTCAGTACTTC; CDR3: CASSLYRILAKNIQYF; J: TRBJ2-4; V: TRBV5-6; D: .; size: .
DNA: TGTGCCAGTAGTCCACTAGCGGGGGGGATTAATGAGCAGTTCTTC; CDR3: CASSPLAGGINEQFF; J: TRBJ2-1; V: TRBV19; D: TRBD2; size: .
DNA: TGTGCCAGCTCACCCCGGGGGGGGGCGGTTGGCAATCAGCCCCAGCATTTT; CDR3: CASSPRGGAVGNQPQHF; J: TRBJ1-5; V: TRBV18; D: .; size: few
DNA: TGCGCCAGCAGCCAAGAGAGGATCTGGAGCTCCTACGAGCAGTACTTC; CDR3: CASSQERIWSSYEQYF; J: TRBJ2-7; V: TRBV4-3; D: .; size: .
DNA: TGTGCCCTCGGGGTAGGAAACAATGAGCAGTTCTTC; CDR3: CALGVGNNEQFF; J: TRBJ2-1; V: TRBV10-3; D: .; size: .
DNA: TGCGCCAGCAGCTCCGGGGGGGCTGAAGCTTTCTTT; CDR3: CASSSGGAEAFF; J: TRBJ1-1; V: TRBV5-1; D: .; size: .
DNA: TGTGCCAGTAGTATGGCACTAGGAAATCACGAGCAGTACTTC; CDR3: CASSMALGNHEQYF; J: TRBJ2-7; V: TRBV19; D: .; size: .
DNA: TGTGCCAGCAGCCCCGCTAAGAACACTGAAGCTTTCTTT; CDR3: CASSPAKNTEAFF; J: TRBJ1-1; V: TRBV28; D: .; size: .
DNA: TGTGCCTGGAGTGTAGTACAGGTAAAAACTGAAGCTTTCTTT; CDR3: CAWSVVQVKTEAFF; J: TRBJ1-1; V: TRBV30; D: .; size: few
DNA: TGTGCCAGCAGCTTAGGGGGCAGGAATCAGCCCCAGCATTTT; CDR3: CASSLGGRNQPQHF; J: TRBJ1-5; V: TRBV7-2; D: .; size: few
DNA: TGTGCCAGCACCCACGGGGGGACTACCCAAGAGACCCAGTACTTC; CDR3: CASTHGGTTQETQYF; J: TRBJ2-5; V: TRBV28; D: TRBD2; size: .
DNA: TGTGCCAGTAGTATAGACGTCCCGGGACAGGGTACGGCAGATACGCAGTATTTT; CDR3: CASSIDVPGQGTADTQYF; J: TRBJ2-3; V: TRBV19; D: TRBD1; size: .
DNA: TGTGCCAGCAGCAAGACTAGCGGGAGCTACTACGAGCAGTACTTC; CDR3: CASSKTSGSYYEQYF; J: TRBJ2-7; V: TRBV7-3; D: TRBD2; size: .
DNA: TGTGCCAGCAGTGAGGAGGGGGCCGCAGATACGCAGTATTTT; CDR3: CASSEEGAADTQYF; J: TRBJ2-3; V: TRBV6-4; D: .; size: .
DNA: TGTGCCAGCAGCCCAGGGGGCGGGGTTGAGCAGTACTTC; CDR3: CASSPGGGVEQYF; J: TRBJ2-7; V: TRBV6-5; D: TRBD1; size: .
DNA: TGCGCCAGCAAGGGGGAGTTCACAGATACGCAGTATTTT; CDR3: CASKGEFTDTQYF; J: TRBJ2-3; V: TRBV10-1; D: .; size: .
DNA: TGCAGCGTCCACAGGGGTGATGGCTACACCTTC; CDR3: CSVHRGDGYTF; J: TRBJ1-2; V: TRBV29-1; D: TRBD1; size: .
DNA: TGTGCCACCAGCAGAGATGGGCAGCAAGAGACCCAGTACTTC; CDR3: CATSRDGQQETQYF; J: TRBJ2-5; V: TRBV15; D: .; size: .
DNA: TGTGCCAGCAGCTTGTATCGGCGGGAGTGGGATACGCAGTATTTT; CDR3: CASSLYRREWDTQYF; J: TRBJ2-3; V: TRBV7-8; D: TRBD2; size: .
DNA: TGCGCCAGCAGCTTGGTGGGCAGCTCTGGGGCCAACGTCCTGACTTTC; CDR3: CASSLVGSSGANVLTF; J: TRBJ2-6; V: TRBV5-1; D: .; size: few
DNA: TGCGCCAGCAGCCGGGACAGGGTGCACTCTGGAAACACCATATATTTT; CDR3: CASSRDRVHSGNTIYF; J: TRBJ1-3; V: TRBV5-1; D: TRBD1; size: .
DNA: TGCGCCAGCAGCCCGGGACAGGTCCCAGGGGAGCAGTACTTC; CDR3: CASSPGQVPGEQYF; J: TRBJ2-7; V: TRBV5-1; D: TRBD1; size: .
DNA: TGTGCCAGCAGCTCGGTAGAGAACACTGAAGCTTTCTTT; CDR3: CASSSVENTEAFF; J: TRBJ1-1; V: TRBV7-9; D: .; size: .
DNA: TGTGCCAGCAGTGACTCGGCCGGCGGGGCCACAGATACGCAGTATTTT; CDR3: CASSDSAGGATDTQYF; J: TRBJ2-3; V: TRBV6-4; D: .; size: medium-sized
DNA: TGTGCCAGCAACCGGGACGGACTATACGAGCAGTACTTC; CDR3: CASNRDGLYEQYF; J: TRBJ2-7; V: TRBV9; D: .; size: .
DNA: TGCGCCAGCAGCCAAGATCCAAGCGGGGGGCCCCTGGGTGAGCAGTTCTTC; CDR3: CASSQDPSGGPLGEQFF; J: TRBJ2-1; V: TRBV4-3; D: TRBD2; size: .
DNA: TGTGCCAGTAGTGCGGACAGGGCAGTAGGCTACACCTTC; CDR3: CASSADRAVGYTF; J: TRBJ1-2; V: TRBV19; D: TRBD1; size: .
DNA: TGTGCCAGCAGCCAGGGTGCAGCAGGAAACACCATATATTTT; CDR3: CASSQGAAGNTIYF; J: TRBJ1-3; V: TRBV6-6; D: .; size: .
DNA: TGTGCCAGCAGCTCTCAGGAATACACTGAAGCTTTCTTT; CDR3: CASSSQEYTEAFF; J: TRBJ1-1; V: TRBV7-6; D: .; size: .
DNA: TGTGCCAGCAGCTCCCAGGGATTGAAGGCTCAGCCCCAGCATTTT; CDR3: CASSSQGLKAQPQHF; J: TRBJ1-5; V: TRBV9; D: .; size: once
DNA: TGTGCCAGCAGCTTAGGACCGGGACAGGACTATGGCTACACCTTC; CDR3: CASSLGPGQDYGYTF; J: TRBJ1-2; V: TRBV11-3; D: TRBD1; size: .
DNA: TGTGCCAGCAGCCCAGGACAGCTGCCCACCGGGGAGCTGTTTTTT; CDR3: CASSPGQLPTGELFF; J: TRBJ2-2; V: TRBV9; D: .; size: .
DNA: TGTGCCAGCAGTGAAGCGTCGGGCAGGGGTGCTTTCTTT; CDR3: CASSEASGRGAFF; J: TRBJ1-1; V: TRBV2; D: .; size: .
DNA: TGTGCCAGTAGGAGGACAGCGATGAACACTGAAGCTTTCTTT; CDR3: CASRRTAMNTEAFF; J: TRBJ1-1; V: TRBV19; D: .; size: .
DNA: TGTGCCAGCAACCCACATACAGGGGGCCCCACTGAAGCTTTCTTT; CDR3: CASNPHTGGPTEAFF; J: TRBJ1-1; V: TRBV9; D: TRBD1; size: .
DNA: TGTGCCAGCAGAGACGGGGGTCGGAACACCGGGGAGCTGTTTTTT; CDR3: CASRDGGRNTGELFF; J: TRBJ2-2; V: TRBV6-6; D: .; size: once
DNA: TGTGCCGGCAGCCGGGGACTAGCGGGCCCCTACGAGCAGTACTTC; CDR3: CAGSRGLAGPYEQYF; J: TRBJ2-7; V: TRBV4-2; D: TRBD2; size: .
DNA: TGCGCCAGCAGCTTCACGGGGGGCGATGGCTACACCTTC; CDR3: CASSFTGGDGYTF; J: TRBJ1-2; V: TRBV5-1; D: .; size: .
DNA: TGTGCCGCCGGGACTAGCGGCTACGAGCAGTACTTC; CDR3: CAAGTSGYEQYF; J: TRBJ2-7; V: TRBV2; D: TRBD2; size: .
DNA: TGTGCCAGCAGTCCCCGGGGTGTGTTGGGTCAGCCCCAGCATTTT; CDR3: CASSPRGVLGQPQHF; J: TRBJ1-5; V: TRBV6-5; D: .; size: .
DNA: TGTGCCAGCAGCTTGTCAGGCTTCAACTATGGCTACACCTTC; CDR3: CASSLSGFNYGYTF; J: TRBJ1-2; V: TRBV5-4; D: .; size: .
DNA: TGTGCCAGCAGCGAGGGTACTAGCTGGAGTGGGGCAGATACGCAGTATTTT; CDR3: CASSEGTSWSGADTQYF; J: TRBJ2-3; V: TRBV9; D: .; size: .
DNA: TGTGCCAGCAGCTTATTTCCGGGACTAGGGGATAACAATGAGCAGTTCTTC; CDR3: CASSLFPGLGDNNEQFF; J: TRBJ2-1; V: TRBV7-9; D: TRBD2; size: .
DNA: TGTGCCACCGGGGGACTAGCGGGAGTTGAGACCCAGTACTTC; CDR3: CATGGLAGVETQYF; J: TRBJ2-5; V: TRBV7-7; D: TRBD2; size: .
DNA: TGTGCCAGCAGTTTATGGGGGGACATTCGCGGCTACGAGCAGTACTTC; CDR3: CASSLWGDIRGYEQYF; J: TRBJ2-7; V: TRBV28; D: .; size: .
DNA: TGTGCCAGCAGCTTGACCCTAGCGGCCTCCTACAATGAGCAGTTCTTC; CDR3: CASSLTLAASYNEQFF; J: TRBJ2-1; V: TRBV5-4; D: TRBD2; size: .